These 29 T cell receptor beta chains were sequenced from one sample in a study of vaccination and CD4 T cells after COVID-19. What these receptors recognize is not known. Oncomine TCR Beta short-read sequencing was applied to DNA from cultured CD4+ T cells. In TCRdb, the PCR reads were re-called with MiXCR into one record per CDR3 protein. Among some 11,000 distinct CDR3 sequences listed, about 48% were seen once. Regarding treatment: roughly ten-day PBMC culture with coronavirus spike peptide pools or control peptides (ViraFEST assay). The sample comprised CD4+ T cells from blood, cultured in vitro. The receptors were gathered from a human donor who had recovered from COVID-19.

The gene calls are TRBV2 and TRBJ2-1, with 11 bases aligning to TRBD2. The CDR3 has 19 residues. Germline loops: CDR1 SNHLY, CDR2 FYNNEI. J lost 2 bases, V lost 2 bases, and 11 bases had no gene match. CDR3 protein: CASSEPVLAGVRAYNEQFF. The DNA of the CDR3 is TGTGCCAGCAGTGAACCGGTACTAGCGGGAGTTAGGGCCTACAATGAGCAGTTCTTC.

This clonotype was seen just once. The chain carries TRBV5-5 and TRBJ1-2; D not certain. CDR1 is SGHKS, CDR2 YYEKEE, per germline (reference sequence). This CDR3 contains 16 residues. V shed 2 bases and J shed 4 bases, with 18 bases lying between them. CDR3 nucleotide sequence: TGTGCCAGCAGCTTTAGACCGAATGGCGCTACCTATGGCTACACCTTC. This encodes CASSFRPNGATYGYTF.

The genes are TRBV4-1 and TRBJ2-2; 8 positions match TRBD1. J was trimmed by 3 bases and V by 6 bases; bases with no gene match: 9. Germline V gene sequence: CDR1 MGHRA, CDR2 YSYEKL. The CDR3 has 16 residues. For the CDR3, the DNA is TGCGCCAGCAGGCCCGTGGGACAGGTGGACACCGGGGAGCTGTTTTTT. As protein: CASRPVGQVDTGELFF.

This clonotype was seen a single time. V is TRBV12-5 and J is TRBJ1-2; D is uncertain. Germline assignment: CDR1 LGHNT and CDR2 FRNRAP. V was clipped by 1 base and J by 4 bases, with 4 bases between them. The CDR3 covers 12 residues. CDR3 in amino acids: CASGLGSYGYTF. The CDR3 DNA sequence: TGTGCTAGTGGTTTGGGCAGCTATGGCTACACCTTC. Variable domain in full (rest from reference TRBV12-5 and TRBJ1-2): DARVTQTPRHKVTEMGQEVTMRCQPILGHNTVFWYRQTMMQGLELLAYFRNRAPLDDSGMPKDRFSAEMPDATLATLKIQPSEPRDSAVYFCASGLGSYGYTFGSGTRLTVV.

A few counts support this clonotype. This chain uses TRBV20-1 with TRBJ2-7; 11 nucleotides align to TRBD2. The trim removed 5 bases at V and 2 bases at J, leaving 8 bases unmatched. The CDR3 runs 15 residues. The germline V gene has CDR1 DFQATT and CDR2 SNEGSKA (reference sequence). DNA for the CDR3: TGCAGTGCTCGATCCGGGACTAGCGGAACCTACGAGCAGTACTTC. It specifies CSARSGTSGTYEQYF.

This chain links TRBV7-3 with TRBJ1-1, with D tentatively TRBD1 (6 bases). Per germline, CDR1 SGHTA and CDR2 FQGTGA. The CDR3 length is 14 residues. Trimming removed 2 bases from V and 3 bases from J, with 10 bases in between. This CDR3 is CASSLFAGDTEAFF. The CDR3 coding sequence is TGTGCCAGCAGCTTATTCGCAGGGGACACTGAAGCTTTCTTT.

The chain is built from TRBV27 and TRBJ2-7, with 7 bases lining up with TRBD1. Unmatched junction bases numbered 4, after V lost 3 bases and J lost 5 bases. Germline V lookup: CDR1 MNHEY, CDR2 SMNVEV (reference sequence). CDR3 length: 13 residues. The CDR3 DNA reads TGTGCCAGCAGTTTGAGGCAGGGGGACGAGCAGTACTTC. It specifies CASSLRQGDEQYF.

In its sample, this clonotype was seen a few times. The gene calls are TRBV7-6 and TRBJ2-5; possibly TRBD2 for D (5 bases). Germline CDR1 reads SGHVS; CDR2 reads FNYEAQ. The CDR3 consists of 14 residues. Trimming shortened V by 4 bases and J by 1 base, and 10 bases separated the two germline ends. The CDR3 nucleotides are TGTGCCAGCAGCTCAAGGACTGGCCAAGAGACCCAGTACTTC. Its protein is CASSSRTGQETQYF.

The gene calls are TRBV7-6 and TRBJ1-1; D not certain. The CDR3 consists of 14 residues. Trimming removed 4 bases at V and 3 bases at J, with 12 bases between. CDR1 is SGHVS and CDR2 is FNYEAQ in the germline V gene. CDR3 amino acids: CASSSQQRDTEAFF. The CDR3 bases are TGTGCCAGCAGCTCTCAACAGAGGGACACTGAAGCTTTCTTT.

CDR3 DNA sequence: TGTGCCAGCAGCTTAGGGGGCGGGGACAGGGAAGGCTACACCTTC. Its translation: CASSLGGGDREGYTF. V and J are TRBV7-2 and TRBJ1-2; the match to TRBD1 covers 9 bases. V was pared by 1 base and J by 8 bases, with 8 bases of the junction left unmatched. The CDR3 sequence is 15 residues long. Germline-derived CDR1 and CDR2 are SGHTA and FQGNSA.

This chain joins TRBV12-3 or TRBV12-4 and TRBJ2-1, with D unclear. The CDR3 loop spans 15 amino acids. V gave up 3 bases and J gave up 5 bases, with 14 bases separating them. The CDR3 bases are TGTGCCAGCAGTTTGCCGCCCCTAGGTCACAATGAGCAGTTCTTC. Residues: CASSLPPLGHNEQFF.

This clonotype was counted only a few times. The chain is built from TRBV20-1 and TRBJ1-2, with D possibly TRBD1 on 5 matching bases. Trimming took 2 bases from V and 5 from J, leaving 15 bases between them. Per germline, CDR1 DFQATT and CDR2 SNEGSKA (reference sequence). This CDR3 has 14 amino acids. As DNA, the CDR3 is TGCAGTGCTAGACTCCAACAGGTGGAATATGGCTACACCTTC. Its protein product is CSARLQQVEYGYTF.

The V gene is TRBV7-2, the J gene TRBJ2-7; D is uncertain. In germline, CDR1 is SGHTA, CDR2 FQGNSA. The CDR3 is 12 amino acids. Trimming pared 5 bases from V and 6 bases from J, leaving 11 bases between. As DNA, the CDR3 is TGTGCCAGCAGCGACGCCTTTTCCGAGCAGTACTTC. This codes for CASSDAFSEQYF.

This clonotype was observed a handful of times. V gene TRBV20-1 combines with J gene TRBJ2-7; 8 nucleotides line up with TRBD1. The CDR3 is made up of 17 amino acids. The germline V gene has CDR1 DFQATT and CDR2 SNEGSKA (reference sequence). Unmatched junction bases numbered 19, after V lost 3 bases and J lost 6 bases. As DNA, the CDR3 is TGCAGTGCTAGGGAATTGCCAGGGGGCGGGGATGGGCGCGAGCAGTACTTC. It specifies CSARELPGGGDGREQYF.

Only a few counts were recorded for this clonotype. This sequence joins TRBV24-1 and TRBJ1-5; D gene unclear. In germline, CDR1 is KGHDR, CDR2 SFDVKD. The CDR3 length is 14 residues. V lost 3 bases and J 0 bases, leaving 5 bases between the germline ends. CDR3 in DNA: TGTGCCACCAGTGATGGACTTAGCAATCAGCCCCAGCATTTT. Its protein product is CATSDGLSNQPQHF.

The V call is TRBV15, the J call TRBJ2-2, with 8 bases fitting TRBD2. J gave up 4 bases and V 6 bases, and 10 bases lay outside the gene matches. Germline CDR1 LNHNV, CDR2 YYDKDF (reference sequence). CDR3 size: 16 residues. The CDR3 DNA follows: TGTGCCACCAGACCACCGGGAGGGGCAGGCACCGGGGAGCTGTTTTTT. Its protein product is CATRPPGGAGTGELFF.

This clonotype has more than one count but fewer than ten. The chain links TRBV20-1 to TRBJ1-6; weak D call: TRBD1 (5 bases). CDR1 is DFQATT, CDR2 SNEGSKA, per germline (reference sequence). CDR3 length: 15 amino acids. Trimming shortened V by 6 bases and J by 0 bases, and 12 bases separated the two germline ends. The chain's CDR3 is CSAPGGSSYNSPLHF. CDR3 bases: TGCAGTGCCCCCGGGGGGAGCTCCTATAATTCACCCCTCCACTTT.

CDR3 amino acids: CASSLTGQGVAFF. The CDR3 nucleotides are TGTGCCAGCAGCCTAACGGGACAGGGAGTGGCTTTCTTT. The chain has TRBV11-2 and TRBJ1-1; 9 bases match TRBD1. V trimming: 5 bases; J trimming: 11 bases; junction bases outside the gene matches: 9. There are 13 residues in the CDR3. Per germline, CDR1 SGHAT and CDR2 FQNNGV.

This chain uses TRBV6-1 with TRBJ2-7; D may be TRBD1 or TRBD2 (6 bases each). This CDR3 spans 16 amino acids. V lost 7 bases to trimming and J lost 2 bases, with 21 bases between them. CDR1 and CDR2 (germline): MNHNS, SASEGT. This CDR3 is CASIARLVGGPYEQYF. The CDR3 region has the DNA TGTGCCAGCATTGCCAGGCTCGTGGGGGGCCCCTACGAGCAGTACTTC.

In this sample, this clonotype turned up a few times. The chain recombines TRBV6-2 or TRBV6-3 with TRBJ2-2; no firm D call. V was pared by 4 bases and J by 0 bases, with 9 bases between. This CDR3 contains 15 residues. Germline V gives CDR1 MNHEY, CDR2 SVGEGT. CDR3 DNA: TGTGCCAGCAGTTCATGGACGACGAACACCGGGGAGCTGTTTTTT. Translating it yields CASSSWTTNTGELFF.

The V gene is TRBV12-3 or TRBV12-4, the J gene TRBJ2-3; 11 bases fit TRBD2. The CDR3 extends over 17 amino acids. V trimming: 6 bases; J trimming: 2 bases; junction bases outside the gene matches: 10. The CDR3 loop reads CASSFTASGGNTDTQYF. In DNA form, the CDR3 reads TGTGCCAGCAGCTTCACCGCTAGCGGGGGGAACACAGATACGCAGTATTTT.

The V gene is TRBV6-5, the J gene TRBJ1-2, with TRBD1 matching 7 bases. The germline V gene has CDR1 MNHEY and CDR2 SVGAGI. J lost 4 bases, V lost 2 bases, and 4 bases had no gene match. The CDR3 length is 14 residues. In DNA form, the CDR3 reads TGTGCCAGCAGTTACGACAGGGTCGGCTATGGCTACACCTTC. This encodes CASSYDRVGYGYTF.

This clonotype is categorized as large. This chain uses TRBV27 with TRBJ1-2; TRBD1 agrees at 8 bases. Germline V CDR1 and CDR2: MNHEY, SMNVEV (reference sequence). V shed 3 bases, J shed 9 bases, and the junction held 6 bases outside the gene matches. The CDR3 contains 13 residues. Here the CDR3 reads CASSFRTGISYTF. The CDR3 DNA sequence: TGTGCCAGCAGTTTCCGGACAGGGATTAGCTACACCTTC.

This clonotype was picked up a small number of times. The rearrangement joins TRBV6-2 or TRBV6-3 to TRBJ2-7; D could derive from TRBD1 or TRBD2 (5 bases each). This CDR3 is built from 14 residues. Germline lookup yields CDR1 MNHEY and CDR2 SVGEGT. V lost 2 bases, J lost 1 base, and 9 bases lay in between. For the CDR3, the DNA is TGTGCCAGCAGTTACCTCGAGGGGTCCTACGAGCAGTACTTC. Translation gives CASSYLEGSYEQYF.

The chain has TRBV11-3 and TRBJ2-5; TRBD1 matches at 7 bases. J gave up 3 bases and V 5 bases, and 3 bases lay outside the gene matches. The CDR3 covers 13 residues. Per the germline V gene, CDR1 is SGHNT and CDR2 is YENEEA. In nucleotides, the CDR3 is TGTGCCAGCAGCCCCGACAGGGAAGAGACCCAGTACTTC. Encoded protein: CASSPDREETQYF.

The rearrangement joins TRBV7-2 to TRBJ2-3; possible D gene TRBD2, 6 bases. The V gene's germline CDR1 is SGHTA and CDR2 FQGNSA. The CDR3 is 15 residues long. Trimming shortened V by 3 bases and J by 4 bases, and 14 bases separated the two germline ends. The CDR3 DNA is TGTGCCAGCAGCTTGACGGGAGTGGCATCAGATACGCAGTATTTT. It yields the protein CASSLTGVASDTQYF. Looking up the rest from reference TRBV7-2 and TRBJ2-3 gives the full variable domain: GAGVSQSPSNKVTEKGKDVELRCDPISGHTALYWYRQSLGQGLEFLIYFQGNSAPDKSGLPSDRFSAERTGGSVSTLTIQRTQQEDSAVYLCASSLTGVASDTQYFGPGTRLTVL.

The J gene is TRBJ1-2, the V gene TRBV6-2 or TRBV6-3; tentative D call: TRBD1 (5 bases). Looked up from germline, CDR1 is MNHEY and CDR2 is SVGEGT. This CDR3 is 13 amino acids long. Trimming cost V 5 bases and J 6 bases, with 13 bases left between them. The CDR3 is CASSTGRTHGYTF. The DNA for the CDR3 is TGTGCCAGCAGTACGGGACGAACCCATGGCTACACCTTC.

V usage is TRBV2 and J usage is TRBJ2-3, with 7 bases identical to TRBD2. Per germline, CDR1 SNHLY and CDR2 FYNNEI. With 4 bases clipped from V and 3 bases from J, the junction kept 7 bases outside the gene matches. The CDR3 extends over 15 amino acids. The CDR3 is CASSGGGFRTDTQYF. As DNA, the CDR3 is TGTGCCAGCAGTGGGGGGGGGTTTCGGACAGATACGCAGTATTTT.

In this sample, this clonotype turned up a few times. The chain is built from TRBV7-2 and TRBJ2-2; D gene uncertain. Per germline, CDR1 SGHTA and CDR2 FQGNSA. V lost 6 bases and J lost 1, with 9 bases in between. The CDR3 is 14 amino acids. The CDR3: CASRPSVNTGELFF. CDR3 DNA: TGTGCCAGCAGACCATCGGTGAACACCGGGGAGCTGTTTTTT.